This TCR beta chain was retrieved from a study of cytomegalovirus exposure and HLA in healthy donors. Trimming removed 1 base from V and 5 bases from J; junction bases left unmatched: 5. The CDR3 spans 14 residues. The germline V gene has CDR1 SEHNR and CDR2 FQNEAQ (reference sequence). Overall study results and limits: TCR beta V segments were, for the most part, productive about 87% or about 30% of the time in an earlier analysis. Rarity marked most TCR sequences, yet some public TCRs occurred in many donors.

The primer mix had 60 Vbeta and 13 Jbeta primers. Only in-frame clones appear in the TCRdb table, and some are missing; sequencing was by immunoSEQ multiplex PCR. The data hold about 57,000 clones, with 65% to 90% observed a single time. About this clone itself: What it recognizes is unknown.

Sequencing used PBMCs. The chain is built from TRBV7-9 and TRBJ2-7; TRBD1 agrees at 7 bases. This TCR came from a man in his thirties or forties in good health and CMV-seronegative. The CDR3 region has the DNA TGTGCCAGCAGCTTAGAGGGACAGTCGAACGAGCAGTACTTC. Residues: CASSLEGQSNEQYF.